The 28 T cell receptor beta chains below were found in one sample sequenced in a study of T cell responses to AZD1222 COVID-19 vaccine. The method was immunoSEQ multiplex PCR; TCRdb's version includes in-frame clones alone and lacks a portion of them. Here the sample spans 120,000 or so clones, approximately 92% being singletons. Sequenced material: peripheral blood, taken 28 days after the second AZD1222 dose. All receptors come from an adult who received the AZD1222 COVID-19 vaccine.

This rearrangement joins TRBV18 to TRBJ1-2, with a weak D call TRBD1 (5 bases). This CDR3 is 14 amino acids long. Trimming took 2 bases from V and 4 from J, leaving 11 bases between them. Germline loops: CDR1 KGHSH, CDR2 LQKENI. CDR3 DNA: TGTGCCAGCTCACCAGGGACTGACTCCTATGGCTACACCTTC. Residues: CASSPGTDSYGYTF.

This chain connects TRBV4-1 to TRBJ2-2; tentative D call: TRBD1 (6 bases). The CDR3 is made up of 16 amino acids. The V and J ends lost 3 bases and 6 bases respectively, with 17 bases between them. CDR1 is MGHRA, CDR2 YSYEKL, per germline. CDR3 DNA: TGCGCCAGCAGCCACGTCGTCACAGGGCAGGCCGGGGAGCTGTTTTTT. Its protein product is CASSHVVTGQAGELFF.

The rearrangement uses TRBV5-1 and TRBJ2-5; D remains ambiguous. Between the trimmed V and J ends, which lost 3 bases and 2 bases, there was a span of 14 bases. The CDR3 contains 15 residues. Germline CDR1 SGHRS, CDR2 YFSETQ. CDR3 DNA sequence: TGCGCCAGCAGCTCGACGCAAGGCCCTCAAGAGACCCAGTACTTC. It specifies CASSSTQGPQETQYF.

This chain connects TRBV7-2 to TRBJ1-5; 8 bases match TRBD1. The CDR3 is 14 amino acids. Germline trimming cut 5 bases from V and 3 bases from J; bases unmatched to any gene: 3. CDR1 is SGHTA, CDR2 FQGNSA, per germline. The DNA for the CDR3 is TGTGCCAGCAGCATGACAGGGGACAATCAGCCCCAGCATTTT. Its protein product is CASSMTGDNQPQHF.

The chain combines TRBV7-9 with TRBJ2-7; D is unresolved. This CDR3 has 11 residues. Between the trimmed V and J ends, which lost 5 bases and 3 bases, there was a span of 5 bases. Looked up from germline, CDR1 is SEHNR and CDR2 is FQNEAQ (reference sequence). The CDR3 DNA follows: TGTGCCAGCAGCGAGGTCTACGAGCAGTACTTC. Protein: CASSEVYEQYF. Filled out from reference TRBV7-9 and TRBJ2-7, the complete variable domain reads DTGVSQNPRHKITKRGQNVTFRCDPISEHNRLYWYRQTLGQGPEFLTYFQNEAQLEKSRLLSDRFSAERPKGSFSTLEIQRTEQGDSAMYLCASSEVYEQYFGPGTRLTVT.

The chain uses TRBV3-1 (or the pseudogene TRBV3-2) and TRBJ2-5, with 10 bases that match TRBD1. The J segment lost 5 bases and the V segment lost 8 bases, leaving 14 bases of the junction unmatched. This CDR3 is built from 16 residues. Germline V gene sequence: CDR1 LGHDT, CDR2 YNNKEL (reference sequence). CDR3 sequence reads: CASATTGTGATETQYF. In nucleotides, the CDR3 is TGTGCCAGCGCCACCACCGGGACAGGGGCGACGGAGACCCAGTACTTC.

The V call is TRBV24-1, the J call TRBJ2-2, with TRBD1 matching 7 bases. The junction had 1 base not matched to a gene; V was cut back by 0 bases and J by 1 base. Germline values: CDR1 KGHDR, CDR2 SFDVKD. This CDR3 is built from 16 residues. The CDR3 DNA follows: TGTGCCACCAGTGATTTGAACAGGGGGAACACCGGGGAGCTGTTTTTT. Its protein product is CATSDLNRGNTGELFF.

This chain links TRBV20-1 with TRBJ1-5; possible D gene TRBD1, 5 bases. The CDR3 runs to 13 residues. Germline CDR1 DFQATT, CDR2 SNEGSKA (reference sequence). V was shortened by 3 bases and J by 6 bases, with 12 bases between the two germline ends. The CDR3 spells CSASGGGGQPQHF. The CDR3 nucleotides read TGCAGTGCTAGTGGCGGCGGGGGTCAGCCCCAGCATTTT.

The chain links TRBV12-3 or TRBV12-4 to TRBJ1-1, with D unresolved. CDR3 size: 13 residues. Trimming pared 7 bases from V and 1 base from J, leaving 10 bases between. DNA of the CDR3: TGTGCCAGCACCTACTATCAGAACACTGAAGCTTTCTTT. Its protein is CASTYYQNTEAFF.

The chain employs TRBV3-1 (or the pseudogene TRBV3-2) and TRBJ1-1; no definite D call. The CDR3 consists of 14 residues. V was clipped by 1 base and J by 4 bases, with 10 bases between them. The V gene's germline CDR1 is LGHDT and CDR2 YNNKEL (reference sequence). The CDR3 sequence is CASSQGGQATEAFF. In DNA, the CDR3 is TGTGCCAGCAGCCAAGGAGGGCAGGCCACTGAAGCTTTCTTT.

J is TRBJ1-1 and V is TRBV11-3; the D is unclear. The CDR3 length is 13 residues. V shed 5 bases and J shed 7 bases, with 14 bases lying between them. Germline lookup yields CDR1 SGHNT and CDR2 YENEEA. The CDR3 bases are TGTGCCAGCAGCAAAAGTAGTCTGAATGAAGCTTTCTTT. Its translation: CASSKSSLNEAFF.

This rearrangement joins TRBV3-1 (or the pseudogene TRBV3-2) to TRBJ2-2; D gene uncertain. V lost 4 bases and J lost 1, with 4 bases in between. The CDR3 consists of 13 residues. In germline, CDR1 is LGHDT, CDR2 YNNKEL (reference sequence). The CDR3, as DNA: TGTGCCAGCAGCCGACAGAACACCGGGGAGCTGTTTTTT. It codes for CASSRQNTGELFF.

This chain uses TRBV28 with TRBJ1-6; no reliable D call. Looked up from germline, CDR1 is MDHEN and CDR2 is SYDVKM. The V and J ends lost 6 bases and 7 bases respectively, with 16 bases between them. This CDR3 has 15 residues. Here the CDR3 reads CASSPFLGRNSPLHF. The DNA for the CDR3 is TGTGCCAGCAGCCCTTTTCTAGGGAGGAATTCACCCCTCCACTTT. The full variable domain, with the rest looked up from reference TRBV28 and TRBJ1-6, is DVKVTQSSRYLVKRTGEKVFLECVQDMDHENMFWYRQDPGLGLRLIYFSYDVKMKEKGDIPEGYSVSREKKERFSLILESASTNQTSMYLCASSPFLGRNSPLHFGNGTRLTVT.

The chain has TRBV18 and TRBJ1-4, with D perhaps TRBD1 (5 bases). The length of the CDR3 is 14 residues. CDR1 KGHSH and CDR2 LQKENI come from the germline V gene. The germline V and J ends were trimmed by 2 bases and 5 bases, with 9 bases remaining between them. The CDR3 spells CASSPISGNEKLFF. The CDR3 nucleotides read TGTGCCAGCTCACCAATCTCAGGGAATGAAAAACTGTTTTTT.

V and J are TRBV7-9 and TRBJ2-7; no definite D call. The CDR3 sequence is 12 residues long. The V gene lost 5 bases and the J gene lost 1 base, with 6 bases spanning the gap. The germline gives CDR1 SEHNR, CDR2 FQNEAQ (reference sequence). CDR3 sequence: CASSPSSYEQYF. CDR3 nucleotides: TGTGCCAGCAGCCCGTCTTCCTACGAGCAGTACTTC.

About this clone itself: One junction end disagrees with the germline gene, perhaps due to a read error. The rearrangement links TRBV7-7 to TRBJ2-5; either TRBD1 or TRBD2 may fit D (5 bases each). The germline V gene encodes CDR1 SSHAT and CDR2 FNYEAQ (reference sequence). The CDR3 extends over 15 amino acids. The CDR3 sequence: CASSSLEGSKETQYF. In DNA, the CDR3 is TGTGCTAGCAGCTCCCTTGAGGGGTCAAAGGAGACCCAGTACTTC.

This chain joins TRBV7-2 and TRBJ2-7; D uncertain. Deletions cut 4 bases from V and 9 bases from J, with 16 bases between. CDR1 is SGHTA, CDR2 FQGNSA, per germline. This CDR3 contains 13 residues. CDR3 sequence: CASSSSPSTTQYF. DNA of the CDR3: TGTGCCAGCAGCTCCTCCCCCTCTACGACGCAGTACTTC.

This chain joins TRBV6-4 and TRBJ1-2; unclear D gene. Germline CDR1 MRHNA, CDR2 SNTAGT. The CDR3 is 13 amino acids. V lost 2 bases, J lost 4 bases, and 8 bases lay in between. CDR3: CASSDRGGYGYTF. The DNA of the CDR3 is TGTGCCAGCAGTGACCGGGGTGGCTATGGCTACACCTTC.

The V and J genes are TRBV2 and TRBJ2-5, with a possible D match to TRBD1 (7 bases). This CDR3 comprises 13 residues. Trimming pared 6 bases from V and 1 base from J, leaving 9 bases between. Germline V gene lookup returns CDR1 SNHLY and CDR2 FYNNEI. The CDR3 DNA reads as TGTGCCAGCAGGCGGGACAGCCAAGAGACCCAGTACTTC. Residues: CASRRDSQETQYF.

This clone is a singleton in its sample. The gene calls are TRBV27 and TRBJ2-5; no definite D call. The germline gives CDR1 MNHEY, CDR2 SMNVEV (reference sequence). There are 13 residues in the CDR3. Trimming removed 0 bases from V and 1 base from J, with 3 bases in between. The CDR3 loop reads CASSLSFQETQYF. The DNA of the CDR3 is TGTGCCAGCAGTTTATCGTTCCAAGAGACCCAGTACTTC.

The rearrangement links TRBV5-1 to TRBJ2-3; 14 nucleotides match TRBD2. J lost 5 bases, V lost 7 bases, and 6 bases had no gene match. This CDR3 is 15 amino acids long. The germline CDR1 and CDR2 sequences are SGHRS and YFSETQ. DNA of the CDR3: TGCGCCAGCGGCAGACTAGCGGGAGGGATAGATACGCAGTATTTT. It yields the protein CASGRLAGGIDTQYF.

This sequence joins TRBV25-1 and TRBJ2-7, with no clear D. The CDR3 is made up of 15 amino acids. The ends were cut back, 2 bases at V and 7 bases at J, with 18 bases in the middle. From germline, CDR1 is MGHDK and CDR2 SYGVNS. In nucleotides, the CDR3 is TGTGCCAGCAGTGAAACCCTCGGACCATCCGCGGAGCAGTACTTC. Amino acid sequence: CASSETLGPSAEQYF.

The genes are TRBV5-1 and TRBJ1-3; possible D gene TRBD1, 5 bases. The CDR3 consists of 16 residues. Trimming cost V 4 bases and J 0 bases, with 14 bases left between them. Germline CDR1 reads SGHRS; CDR2 reads YFSETQ. The CDR3 here is CASSQLGPNSGNTIYF. The CDR3 bases are TGCGCCAGCAGCCAGCTGGGGCCAAACTCTGGAAACACCATATATTTT.

The chain employs TRBV2 and TRBJ2-3; TRBD1 matches at 9 bases. Germline assignment: CDR1 SNHLY and CDR2 FYNNEI. CDR3 size: 15 residues. With 1 base clipped from V and 3 bases from J, the junction kept 2 bases outside the gene matches. In DNA form, the CDR3 reads TGTGCCAGCAGTGAAGGACAGGGGGTAACAGATACGCAGTATTTT. Translated: CASSEGQGVTDTQYF. Full variable domain (missing parts from reference TRBV2 and TRBJ2-3): EPEVTQTPSHQVTQMGQEVILRCVPISNHLYFYWYRQILGQKVEFLVSFYNNEISEKSEIFDDQFSVERPDGSNFTLKIRSTKLEDSAMYFCASSEGQGVTDTQYFGPGTRLTVL.

The rearrangement uses TRBV7-2 and TRBJ1-2; a weak D match, TRBD1 (5 bases). The germline V and J ends were trimmed by 5 bases and 3 bases, with 13 bases remaining between them. Per germline, CDR1 SGHTA and CDR2 FQGNSA. The CDR3 runs to 14 residues. Here the CDR3 reads CASSPDQGYYGYTF. CDR3 DNA sequence: TGTGCCAGCAGCCCTGACCAGGGATACTATGGCTACACCTTC.

This clone was seen a handful of times. J is TRBJ1-5 and V is TRBV6-5; possible D gene TRBD1, 5 bases. This CDR3 has 15 amino acids. The V gene's germline CDR1 is MNHEY and CDR2 SVGAGI. V shed 2 bases and J shed 1 base, with 9 bases lying between them. The DNA for the CDR3 is TGTGCCAGCAGTTACGATGGGGGAAGCAATCAGCCCCAGCATTTT. The encoded protein is CASSYDGGSNQPQHF.

This chain uses TRBV6-5 with TRBJ2-7; D tentatively reads TRBD1 or TRBD2 (5 bases each). The CDR3 extends over 14 amino acids. The germline gives CDR1 MNHEY, CDR2 SVGAGI. Deletions cut 5 bases from V and 3 bases from J, with 14 bases between. The DNA of the CDR3 is TGTGCCAGCAGTCCACCGGGGCGCCTCTACGAGCAGTACTTC. Its translation: CASSPPGRLYEQYF.

This sequence joins TRBV5-1 and TRBJ2-3, with D tentatively TRBD2 (5 bases). V was clipped by 4 bases and J by 3 bases, with 12 bases between them. Per germline, CDR1 SGHRS and CDR2 YFSETQ. CDR3 length: 14 residues. This CDR3 reads CASSPDYGTDTQYF. CDR3 DNA: TGCGCCAGCAGCCCAGACTATGGGACAGATACGCAGTATTTT.